This T cell receptor (beta chain) was found in a study of CD8+ T cells in alopecia areata. Study results and limitations: Within the top 100, expanded CD8+ clones significantly decreased with tofacitinib, as did scalp clonality. Researchers reported that TCR sharing among patients proved less clear than in mice, possibly HLA-linked.

V lost 4 bases, J lost 9 bases, and 8 bases lay in between. CDR3 length: 11 residues. CDR1 and CDR2 (germline): SGHDT, YYEEEE. Notes on this clone: The target antigen is unknown.

Treatment indicated: oral pan-JAK inhibitor, 5-10 mg twice daily. Reverse transcribed after extraction, RNA yielded cDNA as the sequencing template. Using immunoSEQ multiplex PCR, the repertoire was profiled, and TCRdb retains in-frame clones only, with some absent. The sample includes a few hundred thousand clones, roughly two fifths seen only once; the top ten take roughly 0.45%. The sequence was obtained from a human donor with alopecia areata. The input for sequencing was CD4+ T cells sorted from blood, taken around week 31, from a patient treated with tofacitinib. The chain joins TRBV5-6 to TRBJ2-1, with D uncertain. CDR3 bases: TGTGCCAGCAGCGGACCCTCTGAGCAGTTCTTC. Amino acids: CASSGPSEQFF.